This T cell receptor beta chain was documented in a study of blood T cell repertoires in COVID-19. The V gene lost 5 bases and the J gene lost 1 base, with 7 bases spanning the gap. This CDR3 region has 13 residues. Germline lookup yields CDR1 SGHRS and CDR2 YFSETQ. Under the authors' procedure: For nucleated cells, counts were estimated from reference gene primer amplification. Profiling relied on immunoSEQ multiplex PCR, and the TCRdb table lists in-frame clones only, not all of them. V and J calls and clone size follow that table, whereas D and trimming were derived from the DNA. The sample holds fewer than 200,000 clones; 84% are singletons and the top ten take under 3.5%.

Sequencing input: peripheral blood. The receptor's source is a woman older than 75 with COVID-19, enrolled during active disease. The V call is TRBV5-1, the J call TRBJ2-1, with a possible D match to TRBD2 (6 bases). The CDR3 bases are TGCGCCAGCAGGCGGGATTCCTACAATGAGCAGTTCTTC. Amino acids: CASRRDSYNEQFF.